The count of the clone carrying this T cell receptor (beta chain) is one. The CDR3 runs 16 residues. The V segment lost 6 bases and the J segment 0 bases; nucleotides outside the gene matches: 5. Germline V gene sequence: CDR1 SNHLY, CDR2 FYNNEI. Execution of the assay was at deep level. Profiled with immunoSEQ multiplex PCR; TCRdb holds only in-frame clones, not every one. The sample shows about 690,000 clones, about 92% of them seen only once. These data originate in a study of shared clonotypes between healthy human individuals. The sample taken for sequencing was memory CD8+ T cells from PBMCs. Regarding subset: CD45RO+ cells pooled with CCR7-negative TemRA cells. This chain links TRBV2 with TRBJ2-5; 12 positions match TRBD2. The receptor was derived from a man younger than 30 in good health. Some clones in this sample may be carry-over from other donors' samples. The CDR3 region is CASSETSGSYQETQYF. CDR3 sequence (DNA): TGTGCCAGCAGCGAGACTAGCGGGAGTTACCAAGAGACCCAGTACTTC.